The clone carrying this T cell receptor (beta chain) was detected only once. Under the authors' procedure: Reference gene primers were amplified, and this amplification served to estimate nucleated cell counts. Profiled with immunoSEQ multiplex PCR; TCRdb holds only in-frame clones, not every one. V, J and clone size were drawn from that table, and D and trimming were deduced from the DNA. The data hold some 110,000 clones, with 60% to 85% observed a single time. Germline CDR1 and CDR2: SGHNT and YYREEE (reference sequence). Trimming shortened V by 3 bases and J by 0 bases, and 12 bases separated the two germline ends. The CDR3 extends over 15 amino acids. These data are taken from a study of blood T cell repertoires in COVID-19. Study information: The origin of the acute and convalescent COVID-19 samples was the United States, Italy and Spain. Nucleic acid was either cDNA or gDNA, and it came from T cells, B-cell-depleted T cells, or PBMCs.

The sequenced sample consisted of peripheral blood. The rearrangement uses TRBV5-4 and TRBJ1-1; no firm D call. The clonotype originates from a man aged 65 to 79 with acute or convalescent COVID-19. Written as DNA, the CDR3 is TGTGCCAGCAGCTCCGGACGGGGAATGAACACTGAAGCTTTCTTT. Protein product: CASSSGRGMNTEAFF.